This entry concerns a single T cell receptor (beta chain). Its target is unknown. The germline V gene has CDR1 SNHLY and CDR2 FYNNEI. Trimming cost V 9 bases and J 7 bases, with 15 bases left between them. CDR3 length: 12 amino acids. This record belongs to a study of T cell clones after liver transplantation. As for the study in general: Timepoints were pre-transplant, pre-withdrawal, and after withdrawal was completed or failed. General observations from the study: A larger donor-reactive than third-party decline suggested partial antigen-specific deletion.

TCRdb's copy holds only in-frame clones and misses some; the assay was immunoSEQ multiplex PCR. The table has about 45,000 clones, 86% seen once. This sequence originates from a human patient who received a liver transplant. Some T cells could come from the graft donor. The chain is built from TRBV2 and TRBJ2-5; weak D call: TRBD1 (6 bases). The sample in question was CD4+ T cells from blood, obtained 24 months after liver transplant. The CDR3 coding sequence is TGTGCCAGTCATACAGGGTCGGGGACCCAGTACTTC. Translating it yields CASHTGSGTQYF.